The rows below give T cell receptor beta chains drawn from one sample of a study of cytomegalovirus exposure and HLA in healthy donors. Only in-frame clones appear in the TCRdb table, and some are missing; sequencing was by immunoSEQ multiplex PCR. This sample has 110,000 or so clones, with 77% found just once. Input material: PBMCs. The receptors shown here come from a middle-aged woman in good health and CMV-seropositive. CDR3s include the opening cysteine and the closing phenylalanine or tryptophan. Each record gives: J gene, CDR3 length, D gene, V gene, clone size, CDR3 DNA, CDR3 protein. The D gene is left open where the match is weak. Clone size is given for some rows only: seen once, a few or many times, or a class if the clone is expanded.

TRBJ2-1 16 TRBD2 TRBV5-1 few TGCGCCAGCAGCTTTCTAGCGGGAGGCGACTACAATGAGCAGTTCTTC CASSFLAGGDYNEQFF
TRBJ2-2 16 . TRBV5-4 . TGTGCCAGCAGCCCCACAGAAACACCGAACACCGGGGAGCTGTTTTTT CASSPTETPNTGELFF
TRBJ2-7 15 TRBD1 TRBV7-9 . TGTGCCAGCAGCTTATCTGGGACAGGGCTCGACGAGCAGTACTTC CASSLSGTGLDEQYF
TRBJ2-5 15 . TRBV5-1 . TGCGCCAGCAGCTTGGGGGCAGGGCTACAAGAGACCCAGTACTTC CASSLGAGLQETQYF
TRBJ1-2 13 TRBD1 TRBV2 . TGTGCCAGCAGTGCCCAGACAGGGGGTGGCTACACCTTC CASSAQTGGGYTF
TRBJ2-7 12 TRBD2 TRBV29-1 few TGCAGCGTTGGGGGGGGACCCTACGAGCAGTACTTC CSVGGGPYEQYF
TRBJ1-5 13 . TRBV28 . TGTGCCAGCAGCAACAGGGAAAATCAGCCCCAGCATTTT CASSNRENQPQHF
TRBJ2-3 17 TRBD2 TRBV19 . TGTGCCAGTAGTGCCAGACTAGCGGGGGGATTCACAGATACGCAGTATTTT CASSARLAGGFTDTQYF
TRBJ2-7 13 . TRBV28 . TGTGCCAGCAGTTCCCGACTCCCGTACGAGCAGTACTTC CASSSRLPYEQYF
TRBJ1-1 17 . TRBV28 . TGTGCCAGCAGTTTATACTTCGCCGGGGGTCTGAACACTGAAGCTTTCTTT CASSLYFAGGLNTEAFF
TRBJ2-3 20 TRBD2 TRBV13 . TGTGCCAGCAGCTTAGAATCCTCCCTAGCGGGAGATCTGGGCACAGATACGCAGTATTTT CASSLESSLAGDLGTDTQYF
TRBJ1-1 16 . TRBV27 . TGTGCCAGCAGTTTACTAGGACGCAGCGGGAACACTGAAGCTTTCTTT CASSLLGRSGNTEAFF
TRBJ1-2 13 TRBD1 TRBV10-3 . TGTGCCATCAGCGGACAGGGGGCGGATGGCTACACCTTC CAISGQGADGYTF
TRBJ2-7 15 TRBD1 TRBV10-3 . TGTGCCATCAGTGAGTCGGGACAGGGTTATAGCGAGCAGTACTTC CAISESGQGYSEQYF
TRBJ2-2 17 . TRBV18 . TGTGCCAGCTCACCAAAAATCCAAGGCGGGAACACCGGGGAGCTGTTTTTT CASSPKIQGGNTGELFF
TRBJ2-1 16 TRBD2 TRBV27 few TGTGCCAGCACCCTTCTAGCGGGCGGGGGGAGGAATGAGCAGTTCTTC CASTLLAGGGRNEQFF
TRBJ1-1 13 . TRBV10-1 . TGCGCCAGCAGGGTCACTCGGAACACTGAAGCTTTCTTT CASRVTRNTEAFF
TRBJ2-3 17 TRBD2 TRBV28 few TGTGCCAGCAGTACCATGAGAGCGGGACCTTCCACAGATACGCAGTATTTT CASSTMRAGPSTDTQYF
TRBJ2-2 15 . TRBV2 . TGTGCCAGCAGTGAGCGGGGGCTAAACACCGGGGAGCTGTTTTTT CASSERGLNTGELFF
TRBJ1-2 15 . TRBV4-3 few TGCGCCAGCAGCCAAGAGTTTACGGGTAACTATGGCTACACCTTC CASSQEFTGNYGYTF
TRBJ1-1 15 TRBD1 TRBV5-1 . TGCGCCAGCAGCTTGTCTCAAGACAGGGGCACTGAAGCTTTCTTT CASSLSQDRGTEAFF
TRBJ2-2 15 . TRBV6-1 . TGTGCCAGCAGTGACCAGCCCGGAGGCACCGGGGAGCTGTTTTTT CASSDQPGGTGELFF
TRBJ2-5 15 TRBD2 TRBV7-2 . TGTGCCAGCAGCCCCCGGGGAGCGGGGGGAGAGACCCAGTACTTC CASSPRGAGGETQYF
TRBJ2-3 17 TRBD1 TRBV7-2 . TGTGCCAGCAGCTTACCCTGGGGACAGGGGACGATGGATACGCAGTATTTT CASSLPWGQGTMDTQYF
TRBJ2-5 14 . TRBV18 . TGTGCCAGCTCACCAGGGGCGTACCAAGAGACCCAGTACTTC CASSPGAYQETQYF
TRBJ2-1 15 . TRBV18 . TGTGCCAGCTCACCCGGGACAAGCTCCTACAATGAGCAGTTCTTC CASSPGTSSYNEQFF